This T cell receptor (beta chain) originates from a study of early T cells in non-severe SARS-CoV-2 infection (dated by TCRdb to about 2021). Notes on the research overall: Because TCR sequencing was done on bulk RNA from unsorted whole blood, the alpha and beta chains could not be paired. Overall study results and their limits: VDJdb matching was skewed toward anti-spike CD8 responses and likely underestimated virus-specific expansions by missing private and CD4 specificities.

Based on the germline V gene, the CDR1 and CDR2 sequences are MDHEN and SYDVKM. The CDR3, from cysteine to phenylalanine, totals 16 residues. CDR3 DNA only is kept here, 48 bases in frame from base 1. The V and J ends are trimmed by 6 bases and 0 bases, leaving 14 bases between them. Library generation was performed with 5' RACE. Sequencing was performed on a NextSeq 500. The TCR library protocol attached unique molecular identifiers to individual cDNA molecules to correct for sequencing error and PCR bias. Sequencing covered both TCR alpha and beta chains, and within each sample the abundances of alpha and beta sequences were tightly co-correlated. The source study handled its data this way. V gene, J gene and CDR3 annotation of TCR sequences was performed with Decombinator V4. TCRs were defined as expanded if a significant change between any two time points was detected under a Poisson model with p below 0.0001. TCR abundances were normalised to the total number of TCRs sequenced in each sample and reported as counts per million. MAIT TCRs were defined by TRAV1-2 paired with TRAJ12, TRAJ20 or TRAJ33, and iNKT TCRs by TRAV10 paired with TRAJ18. VDJdb, accessed 1 November 2021, was searched for CMV, EBV and SARS-CoV-2 annotated TCRs, with TCRs annotated for multiple antigens excluded. TCRdb itself trimmed the public reads at Q25 with fastp, ran MiXCR and retained productive beta chains. Each entry merges the rows of one CDR3 protein and shows their most common DNA and genes. The V and J calls shown here were made by TCRdb, not taken from the authors' results. Present in this sample are 48,000 or so distinct CDR3 sequences, around 6.5% of which were seen just once. The ten largest clones add up to about 7% of the sample.

Concerning this clonotype itself: What antigen it recognizes has not been identified. No per-base quality is available; no much larger clone lies one base away.

This was a case-control study nested in a cohort of healthcare workers in London, UK, who had nasopharyngeal swab PCR tests and blood samples taken every week. Healthcare workers were enrolled in the week of the UK lockdown, from 23 to 31 March 2020, and were followed every week for up to about 16 weeks. The sequence was obtained from an adult who was a healthcare worker with PCR-confirmed SARS-CoV-2 infection or an uninfected control (not recorded which). The sample was whole blood, taken at baseline. The chain links TRBV28 with TRBJ1-4; the D gene cannot be resolved reliably. The nucleotides are TGTGCCAGCAGGGCGGCGCGGTACGCAACTAATGAAAAACTGTTTTTT. It codes for CASRAARYATNEKLFF.